These 5 T cell receptor beta chains were all obtained from the same sample, sequenced in a study of patients and donors after allogeneic stem cell transplantation. TCRdb itself ran the RT-PCR reads through MiXCR, one entry per CDR3 protein. The table lists roughly 960,000 distinct CDR3 sequences, about a sixth of them singletons. Sequenced: blood, either unsorted or a sorted T cell fraction (not recorded which). All receptors derive from a human donor who was either an allogeneic HSCT recipient or a stem cell or donor lymphocyte infusion donor (not recorded which). It is not recorded whose cells these are; they may come from a transplant donor.

In its sample, this clonotype was seen a few times. The V and J genes are TRBV5-1 and TRBJ2-1; 14 bases agree with TRBD2. This CDR3 has 16 amino acids. Germline V lookup: CDR1 SGHRS, CDR2 YFSETQ. The ends lost 0 bases at V and 7 bases at J; junction bases unmatched: 3. In DNA form, the CDR3 reads TGCGCCAGCAGCTTGGGAAGACTAGCGGGAGGGAATGAGCAGTTCTTC. Translation: CASSLGRLAGGNEQFF. Together with reference TRBV5-1 and TRBJ2-1, the CDR3 gives the full variable domain: KAGVTQTPRYLIKTRGQQVTLSCSPISGHRSVSWYQQTPGQGLQFLFEYFSETQRNKGNFPGRFSGRQFSNSRSEMNVSTLELGDSALYLCASSLGRLAGGNEQFFGPGTRLTVL.

This clonotype was recorded a few times. CDR3: CASSQDRSYEQFF. The CDR3 DNA follows: TGCGCCAGCAGCCAAGATCGGAGCTATGAGCAGTTCTTC. The rearrangement joins TRBV4-3 to TRBJ2-1; no clear D gene. The CDR3 loop spans 13 amino acids. Germline V gene sequence: CDR1 LGHNA, CDR2 YSLEER. Trimming cost V 0 bases and J 8 bases, with 8 bases left between them.

The V and J genes are TRBV7-8 and TRBJ2-1; D gene ambiguous. This CDR3 comprises 17 residues. CDR1 is SGHVS and CDR2 is FQNEAQ in the germline V gene. With 5 bases removed from V and 2 bases from J, the gap between germline ends came to 19 bases. The CDR3: CASSLSGPPQTYNEQFF. The DNA for the CDR3 is TGTGCCAGCAGCCTCTCAGGCCCACCCCAAACCTACAATGAGCAGTTCTTC.

V and J are TRBV7-3 and TRBJ2-3; D remains unclear. V was clipped by 8 bases and J by 2 bases, with 14 bases between them. The CDR3 length is 14 residues. Germline V gene lookup returns CDR1 SGHTA and CDR2 FQGTGA. This CDR3 is CASAFVRATDTQYF. The DNA of the CDR3 is TGTGCCAGCGCGTTTGTCCGCGCCACAGATACGCAGTATTTT. Full variable domain (missing parts from reference TRBV7-3 and TRBJ2-3): GAGVSQTPSNKVTEKGKYVELRCDPISGHTALYWYRQSLGQGPEFLIYFQGTGAADDSGLPNDRFFAVRPEGSVSTLKIQRTERGDSAVYLCASAFVRATDTQYFGPGTRLTVL.

This clonotype has a count of ten or more. The chain combines TRBV7-3 with TRBJ1-1, with 7 bases aligning to TRBD1. Losses at the gene ends were 5 bases for V and 5 bases for J; bases not matched to a gene: 8. CDR1 is SGHTA and CDR2 is FQGTGA in the germline V gene. This CDR3 spans 14 amino acids. CDR3 DNA: TGTGCCAGCAGCGCTACAGGGGCAGATACTGAAGCTTTCTTT. This translates into CASSATGADTEAFF.